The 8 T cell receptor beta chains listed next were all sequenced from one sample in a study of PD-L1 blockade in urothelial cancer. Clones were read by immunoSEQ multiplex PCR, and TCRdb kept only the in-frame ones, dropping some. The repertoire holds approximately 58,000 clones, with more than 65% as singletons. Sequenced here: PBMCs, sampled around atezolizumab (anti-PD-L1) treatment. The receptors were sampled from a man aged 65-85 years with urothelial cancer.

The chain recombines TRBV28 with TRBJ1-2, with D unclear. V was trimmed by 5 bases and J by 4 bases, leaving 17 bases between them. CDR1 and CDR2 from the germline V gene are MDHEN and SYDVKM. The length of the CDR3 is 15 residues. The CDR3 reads CASSPPSPPGYGYTF. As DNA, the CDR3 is TGTGCCAGCAGTCCGCCCAGTCCACCGGGCTATGGCTACACCTTC.

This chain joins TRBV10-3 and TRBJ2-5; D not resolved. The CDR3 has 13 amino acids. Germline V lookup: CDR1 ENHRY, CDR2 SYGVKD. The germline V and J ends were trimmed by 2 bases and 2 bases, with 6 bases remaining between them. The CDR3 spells CAISERGQETQYF. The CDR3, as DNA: TGTGCCATCAGTGAGAGAGGTCAAGAGACCCAGTACTTC.

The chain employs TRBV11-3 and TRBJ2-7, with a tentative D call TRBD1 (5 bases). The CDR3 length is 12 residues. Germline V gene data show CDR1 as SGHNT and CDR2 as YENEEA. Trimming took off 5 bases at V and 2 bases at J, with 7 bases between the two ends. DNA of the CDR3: TGTGCCAGCAGCCCAGGGACCTACGAGCAGTACTTC. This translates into CASSPGTYEQYF.

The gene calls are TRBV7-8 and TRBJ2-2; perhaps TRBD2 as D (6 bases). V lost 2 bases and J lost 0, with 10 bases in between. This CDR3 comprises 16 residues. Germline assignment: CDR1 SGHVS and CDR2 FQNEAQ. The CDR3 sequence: CASSLLRGSNTGELFF. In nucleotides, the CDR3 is TGTGCCAGCAGCTTACTGCGGGGTTCGAACACCGGGGAGCTGTTTTTT. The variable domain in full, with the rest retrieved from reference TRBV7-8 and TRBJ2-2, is GAGVSQSPRYKVAKRGQDVALRCDPISGHVSLFWYQQALGQGPEFLTYFQNEAQLDKSGLPSDRFFAERPEGSVSTLKIQRTQQEDSAVYLCASSLLRGSNTGELFFGEGSRLTVL.

For the CDR3, the DNA is TGTGCCAGCAGCCGCCTCAGTAGCACAGATACGCAGTATTTT. This encodes CASSRLSSTDTQYF. The chain combines TRBV6-5 with TRBJ2-3; D is unclear. CDR1 is MNHEY and CDR2 is SVGAGI in the germline V gene. The CDR3 has 14 amino acids. V dropped 6 bases and J dropped 0 bases, with 10 bases sitting between them.

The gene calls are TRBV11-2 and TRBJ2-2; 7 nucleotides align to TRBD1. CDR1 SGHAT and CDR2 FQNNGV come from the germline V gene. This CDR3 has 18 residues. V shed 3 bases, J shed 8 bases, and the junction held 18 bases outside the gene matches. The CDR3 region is CASSLPTGAPGFVGELFF. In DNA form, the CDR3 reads TGTGCCAGCAGCTTGCCAACAGGGGCCCCGGGGTTCGTTGGGGAGCTGTTTTTT.

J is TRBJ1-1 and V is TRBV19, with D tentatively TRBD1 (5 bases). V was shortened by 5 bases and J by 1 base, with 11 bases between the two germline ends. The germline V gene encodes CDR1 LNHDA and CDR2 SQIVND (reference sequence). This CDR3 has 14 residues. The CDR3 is CASSSRAANTEAFF. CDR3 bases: TGTGCCAGTAGTTCCAGGGCGGCGAACACTGAAGCTTTCTTT.

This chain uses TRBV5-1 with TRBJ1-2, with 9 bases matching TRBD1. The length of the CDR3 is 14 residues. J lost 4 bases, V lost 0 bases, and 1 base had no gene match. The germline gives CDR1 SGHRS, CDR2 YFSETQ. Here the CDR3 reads CASSLGTGAYGYTF. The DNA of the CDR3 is TGCGCCAGCAGCTTGGGGACAGGGGCCTATGGCTACACCTTC.